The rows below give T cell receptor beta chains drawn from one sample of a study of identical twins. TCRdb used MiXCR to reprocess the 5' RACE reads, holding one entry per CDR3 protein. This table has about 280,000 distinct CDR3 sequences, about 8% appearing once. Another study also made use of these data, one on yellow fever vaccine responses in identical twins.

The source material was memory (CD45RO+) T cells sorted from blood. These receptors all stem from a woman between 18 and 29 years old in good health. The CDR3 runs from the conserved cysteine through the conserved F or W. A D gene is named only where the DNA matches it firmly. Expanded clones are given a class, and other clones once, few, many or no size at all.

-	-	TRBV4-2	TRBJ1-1	CASSQDRSGAYTEAFF	TGTGCCAGCAGCCAAGATAGGAGCGGGGCATACACTGAAGCTTTCTTT
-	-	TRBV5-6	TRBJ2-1	CASSLRHLYNEQFF	TGTGCCAGCAGCTTGCGCCATCTCTACAATGAGCAGTTCTTC
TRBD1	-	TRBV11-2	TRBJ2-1	CASSLGGQGRGQFF	TGTGCCAGCAGCTTAGGCGGACAGGGCCGGGGGCAGTTCTTC
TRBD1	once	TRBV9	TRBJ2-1	CASSEDRDLYNEQFF	TGTGCCAGCAGCGAGGACAGGGACCTCTACAATGAGCAGTTCTTC
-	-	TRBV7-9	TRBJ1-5	CASSLGIQQPQHF	TGTGCCAGCAGCTTGGGCATACAGCAGCCCCAGCATTTT
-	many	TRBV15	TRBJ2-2	CATSRGQITGELFF	TGTGCCACCAGCAGAGGACAGATCACCGGGGAGCTGTTTTTT
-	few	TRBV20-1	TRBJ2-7	CSARGAGTIGAYEQYF	TGCAGTGCTAGAGGAGCCGGGACAATCGGGGCCTACGAGCAGTACTTC
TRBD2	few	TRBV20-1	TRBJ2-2	CSARELAGGWTGELFF	TGCAGTGCTAGAGAGCTAGCGGGAGGATGGACCGGGGAGCTGTTTTTT
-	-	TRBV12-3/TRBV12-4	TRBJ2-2	CASSLGGPATGELFF	TGTGCCAGCAGTTTGGGGGGGCCGGCGACCGGGGAGCTGTTTTTT
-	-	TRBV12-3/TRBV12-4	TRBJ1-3	CASRHSFLAGGNTIYF	TGTGCCAGCAGACATAGTTTTCTGGCTGGAGGAAACACCATATATTTT
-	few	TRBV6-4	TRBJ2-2	CASKGGAGDDTGELFF	TGTGCCAGCAAGGGAGGGGCAGGGGATGACACCGGGGAGCTGTTTTTT
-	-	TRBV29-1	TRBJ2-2	CSVKLAGELFF	TGCAGCGTAAAGCTGGCCGGGGAGCTGTTTTTT
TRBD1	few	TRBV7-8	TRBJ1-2	CASSDRGGSYGYTF	TGTGCCAGCAGCGACCGAGGGGGCAGCTATGGCTACACCTTC
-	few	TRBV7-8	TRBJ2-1	CASSFRTYNEQFF	TGTGCCAGCAGCTTCCGTACCTACAATGAGCAGTTCTTC
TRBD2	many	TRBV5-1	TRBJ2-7	CASSLAGLVTYEQYF	TGCGCCAGCAGCTTGGCGGGACTAGTCACTTACGAGCAGTACTTC
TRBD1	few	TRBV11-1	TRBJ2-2	CASRLETGQGKLSTGELFF	TGTGCCAGCAGATTAGAAACGGGACAGGGGAAGTTATCCACCGGGGAGCTGTTTTTT
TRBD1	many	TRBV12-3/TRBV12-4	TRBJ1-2	CASSVEGQGRGYTF	TGTGCCAGCAGTGTTGAGGGACAGGGTCGTGGCTACACCTTC
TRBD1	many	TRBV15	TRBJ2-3	CATQTGSNTDTQYF	TGTGCCACCCAGACAGGGTCCAACACAGATACGCAGTATTTT
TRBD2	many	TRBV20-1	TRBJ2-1	CSAPPSGRGNEQFF	TGCAGTGCCCCCCCTAGCGGGAGAGGGAATGAGCAGTTCTTC
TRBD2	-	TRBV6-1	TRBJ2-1	CASKKGLAAPIKRYNEQFF	TGTGCCAGCAAGAAGGGGCTAGCGGCTCCGATAAAGCGATACAATGAGCAGTTCTTC
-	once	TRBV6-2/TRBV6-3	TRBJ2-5	CASRMGGGEETQYF	TGTGCCAGCAGAATGGGAGGAGGTGAGGAGACCCAGTACTTC
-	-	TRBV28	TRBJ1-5	CASSLPAFNQPQHF	TGTGCCAGCAGTTTGCCAGCCTTCAATCAGCCCCAGCATTTT
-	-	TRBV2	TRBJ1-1	CASSDGTYTEAFF	TGTGCCAGCAGTGACGGAACCTACACTGAAGCTTTCTTT
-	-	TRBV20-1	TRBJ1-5	CSASPLANRPNRNQPQHF	TGCAGTGCTAGTCCGTTGGCTAATCGGCCCAACCGCAATCAGCCCCAGCATTTT
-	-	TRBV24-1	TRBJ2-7	CATSGAWGRVFEQYF	TGTGCCACCAGTGGGGCCTGGGGCAGGGTGTTCGAGCAGTACTTC
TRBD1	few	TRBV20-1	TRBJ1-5	CSARRRQGGKAGNQPQHF	TGCAGTGCTAGACGGAGACAGGGAGGGAAAGCGGGCAATCAGCCCCAGCATTTT
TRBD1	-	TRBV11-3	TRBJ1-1	CASSYSDRANTEAFF	TGTGCCAGCAGCTACTCGGACAGGGCGAACACTGAAGCTTTCTTT
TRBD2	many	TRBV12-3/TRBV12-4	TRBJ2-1	CASSLSSGTYNEQFF	TGTGCCAGCAGTTTGTCTAGCGGAACGTACAATGAGCAGTTCTTC
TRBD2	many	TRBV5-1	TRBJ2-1	CASSSSGTRYNEQFF	TGCGCCAGCAGTTCCTCCGGGACTAGGTACAATGAGCAGTTCTTC
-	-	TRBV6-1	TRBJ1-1	CASSVGHQSEAFF	TGTGCCAGCAGTGTGGGACATCAATCGGAAGCTTTCTTT
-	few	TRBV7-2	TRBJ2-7	CASSRSRGSEQYF	TGTGCCAGCAGCCGAAGCAGGGGAAGCGAGCAGTACTTC